The 24 T cell receptor beta chains given below trace back to one sample, sequenced in a study of blood T cell repertoires in COVID-19. Some clones are missing from TCRdb's copy, which holds only in-frame ones; the method was immunoSEQ multiplex PCR. The sample has 70,000 or so clones; 90% are singletons. Sequenced material: peripheral blood. These receptors were taken from a woman aged 18-29 years with acute or convalescent COVID-19.

The chain has TRBV7-9 and TRBJ1-3; D might be TRBD1 (6 bases). This CDR3 contains 14 residues. V was trimmed by 6 bases and J by 4 bases, leaving 13 bases between them. Per germline, CDR1 SEHNR and CDR2 FQNEAQ (reference sequence). This CDR3 reads CASSPRDIGNTIYF. In nucleotides, the CDR3 is TGTGCCAGCAGTCCCCGGGACATAGGAAACACCATATATTTT.

The chain recombines TRBV18 with TRBJ2-1, with 7 bases that match TRBD2. The CDR3 has 15 amino acids. Germline V CDR1 and CDR2: KGHSH, LQKENI. V dropped 0 bases and J dropped 7; count of bases not matched to a gene: 6. The CDR3 bases are TGTGCCAGCTCACCACCCCCGACTAGCCGGAATGAGCAGTTCTTC. It encodes CASSPPPTSRNEQFF.

The chain recombines TRBV11-2 with TRBJ2-2; 10 bases line up with TRBD2. After removal of 3 bases from V and 5 bases from J, the junction contained 6 bases not matched to a gene. Germline assignment: CDR1 SGHAT and CDR2 FQNNGV. The CDR3 totals 16 residues. The CDR3 here is CASSFLLAGVTGELFF. CDR3 nucleotide sequence: TGTGCCAGCAGCTTCCTCCTAGCGGGAGTTACCGGGGAGCTGTTTTTT.

This rearrangement joins TRBV7-9 to TRBJ1-6; D is undetermined. The V and J ends lost 5 bases and 13 bases respectively, with 12 bases between them. The germline CDR1 and CDR2 sequences are SEHNR and FQNEAQ (reference sequence). The CDR3 covers 12 residues. CDR3 DNA: TGTGCCAGCAGCGGCGGGAGGGCGCCCCTCCACTTT. It translates to CASSGGRAPLHF.

This chain uses TRBV2 with TRBJ2-7; possibly TRBD1 for D (5 bases). CDR3 length: 14 amino acids. V was pared by 3 bases and J by 3 bases, with 12 bases between. Germline V gives CDR1 SNHLY, CDR2 FYNNEI. The CDR3 nucleotides read TGTGCCAGCAGTGAGCAGGGCGAATTCTACGAGCAGTACTTC. Protein product: CASSEQGEFYEQYF.

The chain is built from TRBV21-1 and TRBJ2-1; the table gives TRBD1 as D, unverified against the DNA. TRBV21-1 is a known pseudogene. The CDR3 covers 16 residues. CDR3 residues: CASSKRTGKMYNEQFF. DNA of the CDR3: TGTGCCAGCAGCAAAAGGACAGGGAAGATGTACAATGAGCAGTTCTTC.

This chain uses TRBV3-1 (or the pseudogene TRBV3-2) with TRBJ1-1, with D perhaps TRBD1 (6 bases). Germline assignment: CDR1 LGHDT and CDR2 YNNKEL (reference sequence). The CDR3 spans 14 residues. Trimming took off 6 bases at V and 5 bases at J, with 16 bases between the two ends. The CDR3 DNA reads TGTGCCAGCAGTCTAGGGGGTGTCGGGACTGAAGCTTTCTTT. Translated, it gives CASSLGGVGTEAFF.

The chain carries TRBV19 and TRBJ2-1, with 7 bases identical to TRBD1. The trim removed 4 bases at V and 4 bases at J, leaving 7 bases unmatched. Per germline, CDR1 LNHDA and CDR2 SQIVND (reference sequence). CDR3 length equals 15 residues. The CDR3 DNA sequence: TGTGCCAGTAGTAAAGACCCAGGGGGTTACAATGAGCAGTTCTTC. This translates into CASSKDPGGYNEQFF. Drawing the rest from reference TRBV19 and TRBJ2-1, the complete variable domain is DGGITQSPKYLFRKEGQNVTLSCEQNLNHDAMYWYRQDPGQGLRLIYYSQIVNDFQKGDIAEGYSVSREKKESFPLTVTSAQKNPTAFYLCASSKDPGGYNEQFFGPGTRLTVL.

This clone was counted a single time. This chain's CDR3 is CASSQTGQGIYEQYF. As DNA, the CDR3 is TGCGCCAGCAGCCAAACGGGACAGGGGATTTACGAGCAGTACTTC. This chain uses TRBV4-1 with TRBJ2-7, with 10 bases aligning to TRBD1. Germline loops: CDR1 MGHRA, CDR2 YSYEKL. This CDR3 has 15 amino acids. Trimming cost V 2 bases and J 4 bases; bases outside gene matches: 5.

V and J are TRBV21-1 and TRBJ2-7; whether TRBD2, the table's D call, matches the DNA was not checked. TRBV21-1 is tagged as a pseudogene. This CDR3 is 15 amino acids long. The CDR3 loop reads CASSKGERSVYEQYF. The CDR3, as DNA: TGTGCCAGCAGCAAAGGCGAGCGGAGCGTCTACGAGCAGTACTTC.

In this sample, this clone turned up once. The CDR3 loop is CASSFTGGAGNYGYTF. The CDR3 DNA reads as TGCGCCAGCAGCTTCACAGGGGGCGCTGGTAACTATGGCTACACCTTC. The chain links TRBV5-1 to TRBJ1-2; 9 bases are a match to TRBD1. Per the germline V gene, CDR1 is SGHRS and CDR2 is YFSETQ. This CDR3 is built from 16 residues. V trimming: 2 bases; J trimming: 1 base; junction bases outside the gene matches: 6.

The V call is TRBV5-5, the J call TRBJ2-1; 8 nucleotides line up with TRBD2. Germline V gives CDR1 SGHKS, CDR2 YYEKEE (reference sequence). The V and J ends lost 0 bases and 4 bases, in that order; junction bases with no gene match: 3. This CDR3 has 15 amino acids. The CDR3 sequence: CASSLVSGNYNEQFF. The CDR3 DNA follows: TGTGCCAGCAGCTTGGTTAGCGGGAATTACAATGAGCAGTTCTTC. The full variable domain, completed using reference TRBV5-5 and TRBJ2-1, is DAGVTQSPTHLIKTRGQQVTLRCSPISGHKSVSWYQQVLGQGPQFIFQYYEKEERGRGNFPDRFSARQFPNYSSELNVNALLLGDSALYLCASSLVSGNYNEQFFGPGTRLTVL.

This clone was recorded only once. The chain is built from TRBV19 and TRBJ1-5; D not resolved. V was cut by 1 base and J by 6 bases, with 13 bases left in between. This CDR3 region has 15 residues. Germline V lookup: CDR1 LNHDA, CDR2 SQIVND (reference sequence). CDR3 sequence (DNA): TGTGCCAGTAGTATAGCAAATCGGGTACGTCAGCCCCAGCATTTT. As protein: CASSIANRVRQPQHF.

J is TRBJ2-5 and V is TRBV6-6, with TRBD2 identical over 11 bases. CDR3 length: 15 residues. V was pared by 6 bases and J by 2 bases, with 5 bases of the junction left unmatched. Per the germline V gene, CDR1 is MNHNY and CDR2 is SVGAGI (reference sequence). CDR3 region: CASRDSGGVQETQYF. The DNA for the CDR3 is TGTGCCAGCAGAGATAGCGGGGGGGTTCAAGAGACCCAGTACTTC.

The gene calls are TRBV29-1 and TRBJ1-2, with TRBD1 as a possible D gene (5 bases). The ends were cut back, 7 bases at V and 7 bases at J, with 16 bases in the middle. The CDR3 is made up of 12 amino acids. CDR1 SQVTM and CDR2 ANQGSEA come from the germline V gene. The CDR3 bases are TGCAGCGCCTTTACGGGGGTGGGTGGCTACACCTTC. Translation gives CSAFTGVGGYTF.

This clone was seen just once. The chain is built from TRBV6-5 and TRBJ1-3; D might be TRBD1 (6 bases). Between the trimmed V and J ends, which lost 5 bases and 1 base, there was a span of 12 bases. Germline V lookup: CDR1 MNHEY, CDR2 SVGAGI. This CDR3 has 15 amino acids. In DNA, the CDR3 is TGTGCCAGCAGTCGACAGGAGGATTCTGGAAACACCATATATTTT. Amino acid sequence: CASSRQEDSGNTIYF.

The table lists this clone with a count of one. J is TRBJ2-1 and V is TRBV7-8, with 7 bases matching TRBD2. Germline assignment: CDR1 SGHVS and CDR2 FQNEAQ. The CDR3 has 18 residues. Germline trimming cut 5 bases from V and 5 bases from J; bases unmatched to any gene: 18. The DNA of the CDR3 is TGTGCCAGCAGCCCCAGCGCCCGGGGTAGCGGGCGAAACAATGAGCAGTTCTTC. Encoded protein: CASSPSARGSGRNNEQFF.

The CDR3 DNA follows: TGTGCCAGCAGCCTTCACCAGGACTCTGGGGCCAACGTCCTGACTTTC. It is translated as CASSLHQDSGANVLTF. This sequence joins TRBV3-1 (or the pseudogene TRBV3-2) and TRBJ2-6; D gene ambiguous. The germline V gene has CDR1 LGHDT and CDR2 YNNKEL (reference sequence). This CDR3 contains 16 residues. The ends were cut back, 4 bases at V and 0 bases at J, with 10 bases in the middle.

This chain joins TRBV19 and TRBJ1-1; tentative D call: TRBD1 (6 bases). There are 13 residues in the CDR3. V lost 0 bases and J lost 10, with 12 bases in between. Per the germline V gene, CDR1 is LNHDA and CDR2 is SQIVND (reference sequence). The CDR3 sequence: CASSIDRGVSAFF. In DNA form, the CDR3 reads TGTGCCAGTAGTATAGACAGGGGAGTCTCAGCTTTCTTT.

The J gene is TRBJ1-3, the V gene TRBV9; no clear D gene. The V and J ends lost 3 bases and 2 bases respectively, with 12 bases between them. This CDR3 has 15 amino acids. Germline lookup yields CDR1 SGDLS and CDR2 YYNGEE. CDR3 protein: CASSERVAPGNTIYF. DNA of the CDR3: TGTGCCAGCAGCGAGAGGGTTGCACCTGGAAACACCATATATTTT. The variable domain in full, completed from reference TRBV9 and TRBJ1-3, reads DSGVTQTPKHLITATGQRVTLRCSPRSGDLSVYWYQQSLDQGLQFLIQYYNGEERAKGNILERFSAQQFPDLHSELNLSSLELGDSALYFCASSERVAPGNTIYFGEGSWLTVV.

This clone was seen a single time. The CDR3 region has the DNA TGTGCCAGCAGTTACTCCAGGGTTGGCACAGATACGCAGTATTTT. This encodes CASSYSRVGTDTQYF. The chain uses TRBV6-5 and TRBJ2-3; tentatively, D is TRBD1 (5 bases). Per germline, CDR1 MNHEY and CDR2 SVGAGI. V lost 0 bases and J 1 base, leaving 8 bases between the germline ends. The CDR3 is 15 residues long.

The chain recombines TRBV28 with TRBJ1-2; TRBD1 agrees at 9 bases. Germline V gene data show CDR1 as MDHEN and CDR2 as SYDVKM. The J segment lost 6 bases and the V segment lost 6 bases, leaving 5 bases of the junction unmatched. There are 13 residues in the CDR3. The DNA of the CDR3 is TGTGCCAGCAGGCGCCGGGACAGGGATGGCTACACCTTC. It codes for CASRRRDRDGYTF.

The V gene is TRBV6-4, the J gene TRBJ1-3; D not resolved. Germline CDR1 and CDR2: MRHNA and SNTAGT. CDR3 size: 16 residues. With 6 bases removed from V and 0 bases from J, the gap between germline ends came to 15 bases. The DNA of the CDR3 is TGTGCCAGCAGACCCCGGTGGGCCAGCTCTGGAAACACCATATATTTT. This sequence encodes CASRPRWASSGNTIYF.

J is TRBJ2-1 and V is TRBV4-2; perhaps TRBD1 as D (6 bases). Looked up from germline, CDR1 is LGHNA and CDR2 is YNFKEQ. The CDR3 runs to 17 residues. Trimming pared 1 base from V and 4 bases from J, leaving 17 bases between. CDR3: CASSQGRTVQGYNEQFF. The CDR3 nucleotides read TGTGCCAGCAGCCAAGGGCGGACAGTACAAGGGTACAATGAGCAGTTCTTC.